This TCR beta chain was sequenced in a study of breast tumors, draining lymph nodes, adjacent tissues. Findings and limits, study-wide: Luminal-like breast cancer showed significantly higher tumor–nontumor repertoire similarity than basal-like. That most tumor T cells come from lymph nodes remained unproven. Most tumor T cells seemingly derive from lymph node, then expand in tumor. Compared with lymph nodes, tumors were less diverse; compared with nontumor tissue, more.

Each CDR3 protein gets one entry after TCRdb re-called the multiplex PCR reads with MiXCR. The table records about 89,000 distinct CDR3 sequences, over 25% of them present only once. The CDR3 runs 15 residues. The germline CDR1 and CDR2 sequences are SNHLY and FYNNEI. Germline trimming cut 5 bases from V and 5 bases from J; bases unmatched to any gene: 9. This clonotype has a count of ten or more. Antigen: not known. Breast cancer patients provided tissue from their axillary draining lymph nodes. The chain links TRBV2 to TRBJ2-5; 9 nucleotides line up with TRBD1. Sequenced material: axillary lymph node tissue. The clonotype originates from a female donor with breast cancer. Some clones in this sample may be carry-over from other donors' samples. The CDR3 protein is CASSPGQGAAETQYF. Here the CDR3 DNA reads TGTGCCAGCAGTCCGGGACAGGGAGCGGCCGAGACCCAGTACTTC.